The 19 T cell receptor beta chains below come from one sample, sequenced in a study of cytomegalovirus exposure and HLA in healthy donors. It was with 60 Vbeta and 13 Jbeta primers that the PCR ran. Data came from immunoSEQ multiplex PCR; TCRdb stores just in-frame clones and leaves some out. In the table there are about 250,000 clones, roughly 81% of which are singletons. Sequences were obtained from PBMCs. The receptors originated from a girl aged 2-15 years in good health and CMV-seronegative.

The V gene is TRBV6-6, the J gene TRBJ1-2, with unresolved D. V lost 2 bases, J lost 2 bases, and 15 bases lay in between. There are 16 residues in the CDR3. Per germline, CDR1 MNHNY and CDR2 SVGAGI (reference sequence). The CDR3 is CASSYREGEANYGYTF. As DNA, the CDR3 is TGTGCCAGCAGTTACAGGGAGGGTGAGGCAAACTATGGCTACACCTTC.

This chain connects TRBV11-2 to TRBJ2-5; D perhaps matches TRBD2 (6 bases). Trimming took 8 bases from V and 9 from J, leaving 22 bases between them. Germline-derived CDR1 and CDR2 are SGHAT and FQNNGV. The CDR3 has 14 residues. The CDR3 DNA reads TGTGCCAGCGCGCAGGAGGTGGGGGGAAGGTCCCAGTACTTC. This codes for CASAQEVGGRSQYF.

A few counts support this clone. This chain uses TRBV6-1 with TRBJ2-3; D possibly corresponds to TRBD1 (6 bases). The CDR3 runs to 13 residues. Germline lookup yields CDR1 MNHNS and CDR2 SASEGT. Trimming took off 3 bases at V and 5 bases at J, with 9 bases between the two ends. Here the CDR3 DNA reads TGTGCCAGCAGTGAGGAGACAGGAGATACGCAGTATTTT. Translating gives CASSEETGDTQYF.

The chain has TRBV30 and TRBJ1-1, with D uncertain. V lost 5 bases, J lost 0 bases, and 4 bases lay in between. The CDR3 is made up of 11 amino acids. The germline V gene has CDR1 GTSNPN and CDR2 SVGIG (reference sequence). Here the CDR3 reads CAWELNTEAFF. CDR3 in DNA: TGTGCCTGGGAGTTGAACACTGAAGCTTTCTTT.

The chain combines TRBV14 with TRBJ1-5, with 7 bases fitting TRBD1. V lost 5 bases and J lost 5; bases outside the gene matches: 3. There are 13 residues in the CDR3. CDR1 is SGHDN and CDR2 is FVKESK in the germline V gene. CDR3 loop: CASSKTGDQPQHF. The CDR3 nucleotides read TGTGCCAGCAGCAAAACAGGGGATCAGCCCCAGCATTTT.

This clone showed up just a few times. The V and J genes are TRBV6-1 and TRBJ1-3; D is undetermined. The germline V gene encodes CDR1 MNHNS and CDR2 SASEGT. The length of the CDR3 is 14 residues. V lost 3 bases, J lost 0 bases, and 6 bases lay in between. CDR3 in amino acids: CASSETSSGNTIYF. The DNA for the CDR3 is TGTGCCAGCAGTGAGACTAGCTCTGGAAACACCATATATTTT.

The rearrangement uses TRBV18 and TRBJ2-2; 8 bases map to TRBD2. CDR1 is KGHSH and CDR2 is LQKENI in the germline V gene. With V trimmed by 3 bases and J by 1 base, 4 bases remained unmatched. CDR3 length: 16 residues. The CDR3 DNA reads TGTGCCAGCTCACCGTCCCTAGCGGGGAACACCGGGGAGCTGTTTTTT. Translating it yields CASSPSLAGNTGELFF.

The sample holds one count of this clone. The chain recombines TRBV18 with TRBJ1-1; D is undetermined. V lost 1 base to trimming and J lost 1 base, with 10 bases between them. Germline V gene sequence: CDR1 KGHSH, CDR2 LQKENI. The CDR3 consists of 15 residues. CDR3 in DNA: TGTGCCAGCTCACCACTGGAGGTCGCGAACACTGAAGCTTTCTTT. This sequence encodes CASSPLEVANTEAFF.

This clone has a single count. J is TRBJ2-7 and V is TRBV6-5; D gene unclear. The length of the CDR3 is 14 residues. Trimming removed 6 bases at V and 2 bases at J, with 14 bases between. CDR1 and CDR2 (germline): MNHEY, SVGAGI. The chain's CDR3 is CASRRKPAPYEQYF. For the CDR3, the DNA is TGTGCCAGCAGGAGGAAACCCGCCCCCTACGAGCAGTACTTC.

This clone was seen only once. The rearrangement links TRBV4-2 to TRBJ2-7, with TRBD2 matching 7 bases. The ends lost 0 bases at V and 5 bases at J; junction bases unmatched: 13. This CDR3 region has 17 residues. Germline CDR1 is LGHNA and CDR2 is YNFKEQ. CDR3: CASSQDIGLDVWNEQYF. CDR3 nucleotide sequence: TGTGCCAGCAGCCAAGATATTGGACTAGACGTCTGGAACGAGCAGTACTTC.

This clone was seen more than once but under ten times. The gene calls are TRBV4-1 and TRBJ1-1; D not certain. CDR1 and CDR2 from the germline V gene are MGHRA and YSYEKL. Between the trimmed V and J ends, which lost 0 bases and 1 base, there was a span of 9 bases. The CDR3 is 15 residues long. CDR3 bases: TGCGCCAGCAGCCAAGATCACGGAGGGAACACTGAAGCTTTCTTT. As protein: CASSQDHGGNTEAFF.

The chain recombines TRBV6-5 with TRBJ1-3, with D possibly TRBD1 on 6 matching bases. V lost 7 bases, J lost 4 bases, and 14 bases lay in between. Germline lookup yields CDR1 MNHEY and CDR2 SVGAGI. The CDR3 runs to 14 residues. The CDR3: CASTNTGFGNTIYF. The CDR3 bases are TGTGCCAGCACCAATACAGGGTTCGGAAACACCATATATTTT.

The rearrangement joins TRBV25-1 to TRBJ2-5; the D gene is possibly TRBD1 (5 bases). Trimming left V 3 bases short and J 2 bases short, with 10 bases between. CDR1 and CDR2 (germline): MGHDK, SYGVNS. The CDR3 is 14 amino acids. For the CDR3, the DNA is TGTGCCAGCAGTGATCAGGGCCGTCAAGAGACCCAGTACTTC. It translates to CASSDQGRQETQYF.

The chain recombines TRBV30 with TRBJ2-7; 7 positions match TRBD2. The trim removed 8 bases at V and 3 bases at J, leaving 13 bases unmatched. The germline V gene has CDR1 GTSNPN and CDR2 SVGIG (reference sequence). The CDR3 sequence is 14 residues long. CDR3 in amino acids: CAPSMRGRVYEQYF. For the CDR3, the DNA is TGTGCCCCAAGTATGCGGGGGAGAGTCTACGAGCAGTACTTC.

V is TRBV19 and J is TRBJ1-5, with 8 bases lining up with TRBD1. CDR3 size: 15 residues. Germline assignment: CDR1 LNHDA and CDR2 SQIVND (reference sequence). J lost 4 bases, V lost 1 base, and 3 bases had no gene match. The CDR3 spells CASSIVRTGNQPQHF. CDR3 coding DNA: TGTGCCAGTAGTATAGTGAGGACAGGGAATCAGCCCCAGCATTTT.

The rearrangement joins TRBV6-1 to TRBJ2-1; possibly TRBD2 for D (6 bases). V was clipped by 0 bases and J by 4 bases, with 10 bases between them. This CDR3 region has 15 residues. CDR1 and CDR2 (germline): MNHNS, SASEGT. CDR3 coding DNA: TGTGCCAGCAGTGAAGCGCTGGAGGGTTACAATGAGCAGTTCTTC. As protein: CASSEALEGYNEQFF.

This clone has just one count. This chain links TRBV9 with TRBJ2-1, with 10 bases identical to TRBD2. Germline V lookup: CDR1 SGDLS, CDR2 YYNGEE. There are 15 residues in the CDR3. With 6 bases clipped from V and 3 bases from J, the junction kept 6 bases outside the gene matches. The CDR3 reads CASTPTSGYYNEQFF. In DNA, the CDR3 is TGTGCCAGCACCCCGACTAGCGGGTACTACAATGAGCAGTTCTTC.

V is TRBV5-6 and J is TRBJ2-5; 8 nucleotides match TRBD2. V lost 1 base and J lost 7; bases outside the gene matches: 6. The CDR3 is made up of 14 amino acids. Germline V gives CDR1 SGHDT, CDR2 YYEEEE. The CDR3 region is CASSLSGSEGTQYF. The CDR3 DNA follows: TGTGCCAGCAGCTTGAGCGGGAGTGAAGGGACCCAGTACTTC.

In this sample, this clone turned up a few times. This chain links TRBV10-2 with TRBJ1-2; 12 bases match TRBD1. The CDR3 totals 16 residues. The J segment lost 7 bases and the V segment lost 6 bases, leaving 12 bases of the junction unmatched. The germline V gene has CDR1 WSHSY and CDR2 SAAADI. The DNA for the CDR3 is TGCGCCAGCAGATACGGGACAGGGGGCGAGATATCTGGCTACACCTTC. Translation gives CASRYGTGGEISGYTF.